Sequencing of this TCR beta chain was carried out in a study of cytomegalovirus exposure and HLA in healthy donors. Study-level findings and limits: The authors listed around 150 TCR beta chains as cytomegalovirus-associated. The finding came from a later analysis; first-cohort TCR clusters tended to co-occur in the roughly 110 validation repertoires. In vitro experiments confirmed that a few CMV-associated chains were specific for CMV antigens.

To note about this clone: Antigen unknown.

Produced via immunoSEQ multiplex PCR; TCRdb's table is partial and in-frame only. This sample has 90,000 to 120,000 clones; around 85% occur once, and the top ten carry over 2.5%. The germline CDR1 and CDR2 sequences are SGDLS and YYNGEE. The CDR3 spans 16 residues. V gave up 0 bases and J gave up 6 bases, with 15 bases separating them. The V call is TRBV9, the J call TRBJ2-2; tentatively, D is TRBD2 (6 bases). Source material: PBMCs. The receptor was derived from a woman younger than 30 in good health and CMV-seronegative. The CDR3 sequence: CASSVDGSGGAGELFF. As DNA, the CDR3 is TGTGCCAGCAGCGTAGATGGTAGCGGCGGGGCCGGGGAGCTGTTTTTT. Full variable domain (remainder filled in from reference TRBV9 and TRBJ2-2): DSGVTQTPKHLITATGQRVTLRCSPRSGDLSVYWYQQSLDQGLQFLIQYYNGEERAKGNILERFSAQQFPDLHSELNLSSLELGDSALYFCASSVDGSGGAGELFFGEGSRLTVL.